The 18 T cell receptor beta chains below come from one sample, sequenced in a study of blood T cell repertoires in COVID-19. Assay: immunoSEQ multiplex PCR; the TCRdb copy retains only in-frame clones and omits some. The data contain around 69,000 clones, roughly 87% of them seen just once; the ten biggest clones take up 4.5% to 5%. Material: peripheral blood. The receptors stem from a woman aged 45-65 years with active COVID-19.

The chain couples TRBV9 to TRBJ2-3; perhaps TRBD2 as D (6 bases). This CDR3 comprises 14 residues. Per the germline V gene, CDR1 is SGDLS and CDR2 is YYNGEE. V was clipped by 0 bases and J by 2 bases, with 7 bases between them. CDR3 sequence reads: CASSVGGTTDTQYF. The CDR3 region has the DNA TGTGCCAGCAGCGTAGGCGGGACCACAGATACGCAGTATTTT. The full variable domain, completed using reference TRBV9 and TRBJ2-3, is DSGVTQTPKHLITATGQRVTLRCSPRSGDLSVYWYQQSLDQGLQFLIQYYNGEERAKGNILERFSAQQFPDLHSELNLSSLELGDSALYFCASSVGGTTDTQYFGPGTRLTVL.

Here the CDR3 DNA reads TGTGCCAGTAGTACCGCACAGGGGAGCACAGATACGCAGTATTTT. Residues: CASSTAQGSTDTQYF. The chain recombines TRBV19 with TRBJ2-3, with 7 bases aligning to TRBD1. The V segment lost 4 bases and the J segment 0 bases; nucleotides outside the gene matches: 4. CDR3 length equals 15 residues. The germline CDR1 and CDR2 sequences are LNHDA and SQIVND (reference sequence).

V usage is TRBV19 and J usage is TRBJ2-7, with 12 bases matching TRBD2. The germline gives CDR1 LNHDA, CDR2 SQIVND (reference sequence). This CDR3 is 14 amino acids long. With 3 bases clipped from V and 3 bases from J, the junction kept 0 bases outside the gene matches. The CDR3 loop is CASSMTSGSYEQYF. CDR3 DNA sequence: TGTGCCAGTAGTATGACTAGCGGGAGCTACGAGCAGTACTTC.

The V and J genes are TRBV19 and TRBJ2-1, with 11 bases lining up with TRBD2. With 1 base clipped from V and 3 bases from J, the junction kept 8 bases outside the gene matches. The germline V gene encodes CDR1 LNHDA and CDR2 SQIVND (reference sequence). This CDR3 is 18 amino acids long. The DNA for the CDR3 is TGTGCCAGTAGTATAGTCGTCCTAGCGGGAGGCTTCTACAATGAGCAGTTCTTC. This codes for CASSIVVLAGGFYNEQFF.

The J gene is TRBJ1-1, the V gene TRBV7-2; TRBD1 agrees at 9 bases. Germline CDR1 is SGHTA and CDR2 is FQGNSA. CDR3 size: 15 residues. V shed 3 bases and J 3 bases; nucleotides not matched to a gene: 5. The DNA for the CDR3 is TGTGCCAGCAGCTTTACAGGGGGCAGGGACACTGAAGCTTTCTTT. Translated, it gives CASSFTGGRDTEAFF. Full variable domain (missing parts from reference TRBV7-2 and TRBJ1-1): GAGVSQSPSNKVTEKGKDVELRCDPISGHTALYWYRQSLGQGLEFLIYFQGNSAPDKSGLPSDRFSAERTGGSVSTLTIQRTQQEDSAVYLCASSFTGGRDTEAFFGQGTRLTVV.

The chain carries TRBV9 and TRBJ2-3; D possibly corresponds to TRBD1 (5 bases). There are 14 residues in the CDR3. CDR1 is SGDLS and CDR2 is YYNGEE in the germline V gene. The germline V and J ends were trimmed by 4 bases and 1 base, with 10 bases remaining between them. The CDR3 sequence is CASSPQTGTDTQYF. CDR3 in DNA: TGTGCCAGCAGCCCCCAGACAGGCACAGATACGCAGTATTTT.

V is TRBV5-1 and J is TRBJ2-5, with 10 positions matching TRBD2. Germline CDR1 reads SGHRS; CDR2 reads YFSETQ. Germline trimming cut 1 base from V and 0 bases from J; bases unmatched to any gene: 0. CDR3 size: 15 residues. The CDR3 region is CASSLTSGDQETQYF. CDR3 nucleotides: TGCGCCAGCAGCTTGACTAGCGGGGACCAAGAGACCCAGTACTTC.

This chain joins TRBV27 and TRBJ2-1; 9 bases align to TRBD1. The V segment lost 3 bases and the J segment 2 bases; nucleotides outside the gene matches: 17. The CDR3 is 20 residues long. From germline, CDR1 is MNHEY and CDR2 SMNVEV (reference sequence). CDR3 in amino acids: CASSFSQGARPAAAYNEQFF. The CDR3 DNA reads TGTGCCAGCAGTTTTTCACAGGGGGCTCGCCCAGCCGCGGCCTACAATGAGCAGTTCTTC.

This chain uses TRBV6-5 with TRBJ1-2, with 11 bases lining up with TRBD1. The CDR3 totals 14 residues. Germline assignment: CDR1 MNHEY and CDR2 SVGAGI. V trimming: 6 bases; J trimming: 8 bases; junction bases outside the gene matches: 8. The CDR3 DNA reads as TGTGCCAGCAGCCAAACGGGACAGGGGGGCGGCTACACCTTC. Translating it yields CASSQTGQGGGYTF.

The CDR3 sequence is CASSQDGAGLSGNTIYF. CDR3 sequence (DNA): TGTGCCAGCAGCCAAGACGGAGCAGGACTCTCTGGAAACACCATATATTTT. This chain joins TRBV3-1 (or the pseudogene TRBV3-2) and TRBJ1-3; no clear D. The CDR3 loop spans 17 amino acids. V was trimmed by 0 bases and J by 0 bases, leaving 12 bases between them. Germline values: CDR1 LGHDT, CDR2 YNNKEL (reference sequence).

DNA for the CDR3: TGCGCCAGCAGCTCCCAGAGGAGGGAGCAGTTCTTC. Protein sequence: CASSSQRREQFF. This chain links TRBV4-1 with TRBJ2-1, with D perhaps matching TRBD2 (5 bases). The CDR3 contains 12 residues. Looked up from germline, CDR1 is MGHRA and CDR2 is YSYEKL. Trimming removed 5 bases from V and 10 bases from J, with 12 bases in between.

The CDR3 DNA reads as TGTGCCAGCAGGAGGGGGCGCTCCTACGAGCAGTACTTC. It yields the protein CASRRGRSYEQYF. The genes are TRBV28 and TRBJ2-7; the match to TRBD1 covers 7 bases. Unmatched junction bases numbered 2, after V lost 6 bases and J lost 0 bases. The germline CDR1 and CDR2 sequences are MDHEN and SYDVKM. The CDR3 spans 13 residues.

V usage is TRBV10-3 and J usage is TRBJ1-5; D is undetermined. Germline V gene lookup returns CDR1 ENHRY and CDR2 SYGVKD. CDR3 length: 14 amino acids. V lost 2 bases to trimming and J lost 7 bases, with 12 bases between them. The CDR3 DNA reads TGTGCCATCAGTGAGGGTTGGGCGGGACAGCCCCAGCATTTT. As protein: CAISEGWAGQPQHF.

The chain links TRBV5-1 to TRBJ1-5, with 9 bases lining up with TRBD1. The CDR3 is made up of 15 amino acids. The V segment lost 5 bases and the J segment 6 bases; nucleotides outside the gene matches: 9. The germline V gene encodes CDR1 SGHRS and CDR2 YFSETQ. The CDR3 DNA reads TGCGCCAGCAGTCCCGGGACAGGGATCGGTCAGCCCCAGCATTTT. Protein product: CASSPGTGIGQPQHF.

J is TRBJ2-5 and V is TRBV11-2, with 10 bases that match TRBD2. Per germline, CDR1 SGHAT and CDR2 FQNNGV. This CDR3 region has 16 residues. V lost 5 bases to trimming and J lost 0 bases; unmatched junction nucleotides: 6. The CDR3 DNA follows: TGTGCCAGCAGCGCCTTACTAGCGGGGTACCAAGAGACCCAGTACTTC. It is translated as CASSALLAGYQETQYF.

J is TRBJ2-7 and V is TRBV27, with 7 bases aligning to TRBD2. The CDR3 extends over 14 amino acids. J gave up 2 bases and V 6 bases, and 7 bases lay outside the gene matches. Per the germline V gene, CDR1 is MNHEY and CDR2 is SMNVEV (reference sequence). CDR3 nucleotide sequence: TGTGCCAGCAGCCCTACAGCGGGACCCTACGAGCAGTACTTC. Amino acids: CASSPTAGPYEQYF.

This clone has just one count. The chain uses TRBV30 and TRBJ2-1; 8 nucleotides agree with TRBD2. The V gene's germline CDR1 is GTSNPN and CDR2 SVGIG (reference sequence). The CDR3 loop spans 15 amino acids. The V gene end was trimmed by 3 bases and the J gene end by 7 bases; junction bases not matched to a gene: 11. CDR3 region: CAWRMVAGNRNEQFF. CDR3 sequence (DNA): TGTGCCTGGAGGATGGTAGCGGGAAACCGGAATGAGCAGTTCTTC. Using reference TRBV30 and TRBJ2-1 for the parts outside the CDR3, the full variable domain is SQTIHQWPATLVQPVGSPLSLECTVEGTSNPNLYWYRQAAGRGLQLLFYSVGIGQISSEVPQNLSASRPQDRQFILSSKKLLLSDSGFYLCAWRMVAGNRNEQFFGPGTRLTVL.

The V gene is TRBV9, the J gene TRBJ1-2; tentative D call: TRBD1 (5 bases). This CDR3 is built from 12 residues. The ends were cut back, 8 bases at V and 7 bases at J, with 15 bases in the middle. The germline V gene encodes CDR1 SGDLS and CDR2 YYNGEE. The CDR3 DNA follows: TGTGCCAGTGGTCGGGGGGTAGGTGGCTACACCTTC. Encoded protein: CASGRGVGGYTF.